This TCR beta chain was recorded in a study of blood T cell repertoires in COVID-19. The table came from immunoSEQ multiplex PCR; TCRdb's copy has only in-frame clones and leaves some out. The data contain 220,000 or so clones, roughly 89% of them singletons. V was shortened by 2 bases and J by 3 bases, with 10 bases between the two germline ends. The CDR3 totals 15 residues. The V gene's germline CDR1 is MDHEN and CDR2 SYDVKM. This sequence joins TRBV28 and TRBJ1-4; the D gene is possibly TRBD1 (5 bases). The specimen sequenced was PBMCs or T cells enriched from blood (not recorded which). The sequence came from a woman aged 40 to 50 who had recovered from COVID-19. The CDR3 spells CASSLQGAANEKLFF. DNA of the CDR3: TGTGCCAGCAGTTTACAGGGCGCAGCTAATGAAAAACTGTTTTTT.